This TCR beta chain appears in the sequencing data of a study of blood T cells in healthy people across ages. Study-wide results and caveats: The unknown donor CMV status may have confounded expanded clonotype changes. There was a strong correlation between TCR beta diversity and naive T cell percentage. A greater number of naive CD4+ cells and higher diversity distinguished long-lived donors from aged donors.

Regarding this clonotype: Its antigen is currently unknown.

This CDR3 spans 14 amino acids. Trimming removed 7 bases at V and 0 bases at J, with 12 bases between. Germline V lookup: CDR1 KGHSY, CDR2 FQNENV. For the second PCR, which ran for roughly 6 to 12 cycles, a sample-barcoded 5' primer and a J-beta primer mix were used. Each TCR beta cDNA got a 12-nucleotide random molecular identifier. TCRdb re-called the 5' RACE reads with MiXCR, one entry per CDR3 protein. The sample has 1.5 million to 2 million distinct CDR3 sequences; 49% are singletons. The sequenced sample was blood. The chain has TRBV16 and TRBJ1-1; no clear D gene. The clonotype originates from a woman between 35 and 50 years old in good health. The CDR3 region is CASTASRMNTEAFF. The CDR3 DNA follows: TGTGCCAGCACCGCAAGCCGGATGAACACTGAAGCTTTCTTT.